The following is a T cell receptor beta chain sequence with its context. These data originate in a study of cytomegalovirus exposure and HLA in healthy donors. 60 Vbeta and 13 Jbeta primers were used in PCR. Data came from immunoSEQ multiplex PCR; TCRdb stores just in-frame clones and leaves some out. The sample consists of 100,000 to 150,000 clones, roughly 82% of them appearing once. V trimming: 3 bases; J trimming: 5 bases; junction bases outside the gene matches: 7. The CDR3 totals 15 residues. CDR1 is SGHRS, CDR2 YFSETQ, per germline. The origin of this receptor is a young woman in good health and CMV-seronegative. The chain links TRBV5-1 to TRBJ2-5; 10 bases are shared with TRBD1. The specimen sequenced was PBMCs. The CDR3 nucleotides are TGCGCCAGCAGCTGGGGGACAGGGGAAGGGGAGACCCAGTACTTC. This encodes CASSWGTGEGETQYF. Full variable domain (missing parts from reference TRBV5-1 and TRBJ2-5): KAGVTQTPRYLIKTRGQQVTLSCSPISGHRSVSWYQQTPGQGLQFLFEYFSETQRNKGNFPGRFSGRQFSNSRSEMNVSTLELGDSALYLCASSWGTGEGETQYFGPGTRLLVL.